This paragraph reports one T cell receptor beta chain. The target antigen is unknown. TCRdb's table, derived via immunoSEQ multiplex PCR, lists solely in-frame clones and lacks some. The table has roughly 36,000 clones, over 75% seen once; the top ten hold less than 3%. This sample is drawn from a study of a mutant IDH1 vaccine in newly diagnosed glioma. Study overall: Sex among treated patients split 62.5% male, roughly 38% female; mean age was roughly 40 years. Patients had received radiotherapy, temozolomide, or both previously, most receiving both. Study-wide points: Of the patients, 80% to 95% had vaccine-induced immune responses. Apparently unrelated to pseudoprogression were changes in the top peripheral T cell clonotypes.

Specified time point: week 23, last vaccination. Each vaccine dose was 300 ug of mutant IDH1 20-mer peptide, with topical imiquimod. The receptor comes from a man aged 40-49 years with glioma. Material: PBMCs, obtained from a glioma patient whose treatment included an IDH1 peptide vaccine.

CDR3 region: CSVEEPERYEQYF. The CDR3 nucleotides read TGCAGCGTTGAAGAACCGGAAAGATACGAGCAGTACTTC. V and J are TRBV29-1 and TRBJ2-7; unclear D gene. Germline lookup yields CDR1 SQVTM and CDR2 ANQGSEA. V was clipped by 0 bases and J by 4 bases, with 10 bases between them. The CDR3 extends over 13 amino acids.